Sequencing of this T cell receptor beta chain was carried out in a study of cytomegalovirus exposure and HLA in healthy donors. Germline assignment: CDR1 LNHDA and CDR2 SQIVND (reference sequence). The CDR3 totals 15 residues. J was trimmed by 0 bases and V by 6 bases; bases with no gene match: 7. Vbeta (60) and Jbeta (13) primers were used in the PCR. Profiling relied on immunoSEQ multiplex PCR, and the TCRdb table lists in-frame clones only, not all of them. The sample has about 140,000 clones, approximately 83% seen once. The study's findings and limits: Later analysis identified 16,951 TCR beta sequences associated with HLA alleles, using a false discovery rate threshold of 0.05. When analyzed later, a missense DCLRE1C variant was found to be linked to TCR beta V- and J-gene trimming.

Donors had nominal health at sampling but likely had unrecorded immune exposures. With regard to this clone: The target antigen is unknown.

Input material: PBMCs. The chain uses TRBV19 and TRBJ1-1, with 7 bases fitting TRBD1. The source is a man aged 40-49 years in good health and CMV-seropositive. The CDR3 here is CASRGGQVLNTEAFF. The DNA of the CDR3 is TGTGCCAGTAGGGGAGGACAGGTGTTGAACACTGAAGCTTTCTTT.